The 27 T cell receptor beta chains in this list originate from one sample, sequenced in a study of shared clonotypes between healthy human individuals. Profiled with immunoSEQ multiplex PCR; TCRdb holds only in-frame clones, not every one. The sample includes approximately 100,000 clones, 65% to 75% of them seen just once. Specimen: memory CD8+ T cells sorted from blood. Subset noted: CD45RO+ cells pooled with CCR7-negative TemRA cells. The receptors stem from a woman aged 30 to 39 in good health.

This clone occurred once. Mismatch with germline at one junction end may stem from a read error. J is TRBJ1-1 and V is TRBV7-9, with 8 nucleotides matching TRBD1. The CDR3 consists of 16 residues. The germline V gene encodes CDR1 SEHNR and CDR2 FQNEAQ (reference sequence). Here the CDR3 DNA reads TGTGCCAGCAGCCCCGGACAGGGCCTCTTGAAGACTGAAGCTTTCTTT. Amino acid sequence: CASSPGQGLLKTEAFF.

CDR3: CASSEGAYRSYNEQFF. The CDR3, as DNA: TGTGCCAGCAGTGAGGGGGCGTACCGCTCCTACAATGAGCAGTTCTTC. The genes are TRBV6-1 and TRBJ2-1, with a weak D call TRBD1 (6 bases). The length of the CDR3 is 16 residues. V was pared by 3 bases and J by 0 bases, with 12 bases between. Germline V gene data show CDR1 as MNHNS and CDR2 as SASEGT.

The sample holds a few counts of this clone. This chain connects TRBV5-6 to TRBJ1-2; TRBD1 matches 7 bases. The germline CDR1 and CDR2 sequences are SGHDT and YYEEEE. J lost 7 bases, V lost 4 bases, and 13 bases had no gene match. CDR3 length: 15 amino acids. CDR3 coding DNA: TGTGCCAGCAGCACCGGGACAGCGGGACATGCTGGCTACACCTTC. Translated: CASSTGTAGHAGYTF.

This rearrangement joins TRBV29-1 to TRBJ2-1; TRBD1 matches at 9 bases. Trimming took 6 bases from V and 6 from J; bases not matched to a gene: 9. The CDR3 runs to 14 residues. CDR1 and CDR2 from the germline V gene are SQVTM and ANQGSEA. CDR3 sequence (DNA): TGCAGCGTCTCGGGACAGGGTGATCGCAATGAGCAGTTCTTC. Translating gives CSVSGQGDRNEQFF.

This chain connects TRBV27 to TRBJ2-5; 8 bases fit TRBD1. CDR1 and CDR2 from the germline V gene are MNHEY and SMNVEV (reference sequence). The CDR3 spans 16 residues. J gave up 5 bases and V 5 bases, and 13 bases lay outside the gene matches. The CDR3 DNA reads as TGTGCCAGCAGTCAGGGTCAGGGGGCCCTCAGGGAGACCCAGTACTTC. Its protein is CASSQGQGALRETQYF.

This clone was observed a single time. The rearrangement links TRBV7-3 to TRBJ2-3; D possibly matches TRBD1 or TRBD2 (5 bases each). Germline assignment: CDR1 SGHTA and CDR2 FQGTGA. Trimming removed 2 bases at V and 2 bases at J, with 8 bases between. This CDR3 has 14 amino acids. The CDR3 spells CASSLGGPTDTQYF. CDR3 sequence (DNA): TGTGCCAGCAGCTTAGGGGGTCCCACAGATACGCAGTATTTT.

V is TRBV7-9 and J is TRBJ2-1; perhaps TRBD2 as D (6 bases). Looked up from germline, CDR1 is SEHNR and CDR2 is FQNEAQ (reference sequence). The CDR3 has 13 residues. Trimming removed 5 bases from V and 8 bases from J, with 13 bases in between. This chain's CDR3 is CASSAARRDEQFF. As DNA, the CDR3 is TGTGCCAGCAGCGCGGCGCGGAGGGATGAGCAGTTCTTC.

In its sample, this clone was seen a few times. The chain carries TRBV4-1 and TRBJ2-5; D is undetermined. The DNA end lines up better with TRBJ2-7; the J call may be wrong. This CDR3 spans 15 amino acids. Germline CDR1 and CDR2: MGHRA and YSYEKL. This chain's CDR3 is CASSPIYGETYEQYF. In DNA form, the CDR3 reads TGCGCCAGCAGCCCAATATATGGGGAAACCTACGAGCAGTACTTC.

The CDR3 is CASNRSWGRTDTQYF. The CDR3, as DNA: TGTGCCAGCAATCGGTCTTGGGGACGAACAGATACGCAGTATTTT. This chain joins TRBV6-1 and TRBJ2-3; D is possibly TRBD1 or TRBD2 (5 bases each). CDR1 is MNHNS, CDR2 SASEGT, per germline. Deletions cut 7 bases from V and 3 bases from J, with 17 bases between. The CDR3 consists of 15 residues.

The chain is built from TRBV7-8 and TRBJ2-3, with 10 bases lining up with TRBD2. Germline V gives CDR1 SGHVS, CDR2 FQNEAQ. J lost 0 bases, V lost 3 bases, and 9 bases had no gene match. CDR3 length: 18 amino acids. The CDR3, as DNA: TGTGCCAGCAGCTTGGACGGGACTAGCGCGCCTAGCACAGATACGCAGTATTTT. Amino acid sequence: CASSLDGTSAPSTDTQYF.

The chain carries TRBV4-1 and TRBJ2-7; the D gene is possibly TRBD2 (5 bases). Germline assignment: CDR1 MGHRA and CDR2 YSYEKL. The CDR3 covers 14 residues. Deletions cut 5 bases from V and 2 bases from J, with 13 bases between. The CDR3 region has the DNA TGCGCCAGCAGCATGCAACTAGGAACCTACGAGCAGTACTTC. This codes for CASSMQLGTYEQYF.

V gene TRBV5-6 combines with J gene TRBJ1-1, with D possibly matching TRBD1 (5 bases). CDR3 length: 17 residues. Trimming took 0 bases from V and 4 from J, leaving 19 bases between them. Looked up from germline, CDR1 is SGHDT and CDR2 is YYEEEE. The CDR3 coding sequence is TGTGCCAGCAGCTTGGCGCAACTCCGGGGCATCGGCACTGAAGCTTTCTTT. Its protein is CASSLAQLRGIGTEAFF.

In nucleotides, the CDR3 is TGCGCCAGCAGCTTGGCCTTCGTGGAGGTCCAAGAGACCCAGTACTTC. Amino acid sequence: CASSLAFVEVQETQYF. This sequence joins TRBV5-1 and TRBJ2-5; D possibly corresponds to TRBD2 (5 bases). Per the germline V gene, CDR1 is SGHRS and CDR2 is YFSETQ. This CDR3 region has 16 residues. V gave up 0 bases and J gave up 1 base, with 13 bases separating them.

This chain connects TRBV27 to TRBJ1-5; no reliable D call. The CDR3 has 13 amino acids. The V gene lost 3 bases and the J gene lost 4 bases, with 7 bases spanning the gap. CDR1 MNHEY and CDR2 SMNVEV come from the germline V gene (reference sequence). Here the CDR3 reads CASSLGRNQPQHF. The CDR3 coding sequence is TGTGCCAGCAGTTTGGGCAGAAATCAGCCCCAGCATTTT.

V usage is TRBV7-9 and J usage is TRBJ2-1, with D uncertain. CDR3 length equals 15 residues. V was shortened by 4 bases and J by 0 bases, with 10 bases between the two germline ends. The germline CDR1 and CDR2 sequences are SEHNR and FQNEAQ (reference sequence). This CDR3 is CASSWTSSSYNEQFF. The DNA for the CDR3 is TGTGCCAGCAGCTGGACCTCTAGCTCCTACAATGAGCAGTTCTTC.

This clone was picked up many times. The chain combines TRBV6-1 with TRBJ1-5; tentative D call: TRBD1 (5 bases). Trimming stripped 4 bases from V and 4 bases from J, with 11 bases between. Germline V gives CDR1 MNHNS, CDR2 SASEGT. The CDR3 is 14 residues long. The CDR3, as DNA: TGTGCCAGCAGTGGGGGGACGGAGAATCAGCCCCAGCATTTT. Its translation: CASSGGTENQPQHF.

The rearrangement uses TRBV4-2 and TRBJ1-2; TRBD1 aligns across 8 bases. The CDR3 is 14 residues long. Germline CDR1 reads LGHNA; CDR2 reads YNFKEQ. Germline trimming cut 4 bases from V and 2 bases from J; bases unmatched to any gene: 3. In DNA, the CDR3 is TGTGCCAGCAGCCGACAGGGGCTAAACTATGGCTACACCTTC. Its translation: CASSRQGLNYGYTF.

The rearrangement joins TRBV5-1 to TRBJ1-4; D unclear. This CDR3 has 13 amino acids. Between the trimmed V and J ends, which lost 2 bases and 8 bases, there was a span of 10 bases. Germline assignment: CDR1 SGHRS and CDR2 YFSETQ. CDR3 DNA: TGCGCCAGCAGCTTAGGACTAAAGGAAAAACTGTTTTTT. The encoded protein is CASSLGLKEKLFF.

Turning to this clone: A read error may account for a junction end that differs from germline. The chain uses TRBV25-1 and TRBJ2-1; D unresolved. The CDR3 length is 14 residues. The germline V gene has CDR1 MGHDK and CDR2 SYGVNS. The CDR3 sequence is CASSEYDSYHEQFF. The CDR3 DNA follows: TGTGCCAGCAGTGAATACGACTCCTACCATGAGCAGTTCTTC.

The rearrangement joins TRBV6-1 to TRBJ2-7; 8 bases are shared with TRBD1. Per germline, CDR1 MNHNS and CDR2 SASEGT. V trimming: 5 bases; J trimming: 3 bases; junction bases outside the gene matches: 6. This CDR3 region has 14 residues. Here the CDR3 DNA reads TGTGCCAGCAGTATCGCCGGGACAGGCTACGAGCAGTACTTC. This codes for CASSIAGTGYEQYF.

The chain's CDR3 is CASSPSYRASYNEQFF. The CDR3 nucleotides read TGTGCCAGCAGCCCCTCCTATCGGGCGTCCTACAATGAGCAGTTCTTC. V usage is TRBV27 and J usage is TRBJ2-1; D is undetermined. CDR1 and CDR2 from the germline V gene are MNHEY and SMNVEV (reference sequence). With 6 bases removed from V and 1 base from J, the gap between germline ends came to 16 bases. This CDR3 comprises 16 residues.

The chain has TRBV5-4 and TRBJ1-2; unclear D gene. Germline lookup yields CDR1 SGHNT and CDR2 YYREEE (reference sequence). Trimming removed 4 bases from V and 3 bases from J, with 7 bases in between. The CDR3 has 12 residues. The CDR3 loop reads CASSRQYYGYTF. The CDR3 DNA sequence: TGTGCCAGCAGCCGGCAGTACTATGGCTACACCTTC.

The chain is built from TRBV2 and TRBJ2-7; 11 bases agree with TRBD2. This CDR3 is built from 17 residues. Losses at the gene ends were 4 bases for V and 9 bases for J; bases not matched to a gene: 17. The germline CDR1 and CDR2 sequences are SNHLY and FYNNEI. CDR3 DNA sequence: TGTGCCAGCAGTGTCTTCTTGTTGACTAGCGGGATACGAGGGCAGTACTTC. This codes for CASSVFLLTSGIRGQYF. The variable domain in full, with the rest retrieved from reference TRBV2 and TRBJ2-7, is EPEVTQTPSHQVTQMGQEVILRCVPISNHLYFYWYRQILGQKVEFLVSFYNNEISEKSEIFDDQFSVERPDGSNFTLKIRSTKLEDSAMYFCASSVFLLTSGIRGQYFGPGTRLTVT.

J is TRBJ2-1 and V is TRBV5-1; 10 positions match TRBD2. V dropped 1 base and J dropped 7; count of bases not matched to a gene: 11. The CDR3 totals 17 residues. CDR1 and CDR2 (germline): SGHRS, YFSETQ. CDR3 sequence reads: CASSLPLAGAVENEQFF. The CDR3 DNA reads TGCGCCAGCAGCTTGCCGCTAGCGGGAGCGGTTGAGAATGAGCAGTTCTTC.

This clone was counted a few times. The V and J genes are TRBV6-1 and TRBJ2-3, with TRBD2 matching 10 bases. The CDR3 sequence is 12 residues long. Germline V gene data show CDR1 as MNHNS and CDR2 as SASEGT. V was clipped by 9 bases and J by 3 bases; unmatched bases: 0. Here the CDR3 reads CARTSGTDTQYF. DNA of the CDR3: TGTGCCAGGACTAGCGGGACAGATACGCAGTATTTT.

This chain connects TRBV9 to TRBJ2-5; D not certain. The CDR3 has 16 residues. V lost 3 bases, J lost 0 bases, and 15 bases lay in between. Germline assignment: CDR1 SGDLS and CDR2 YYNGEE. CDR3 nucleotide sequence: TGTGCCAGCAGCGAGGGCCTTTCGGTCGACCAAGAGACCCAGTACTTC. Its protein product is CASSEGLSVDQETQYF.

V gene TRBV7-2 combines with J gene TRBJ1-1, with a possible D match to TRBD1 (6 bases). V shed 2 bases and J shed 4 bases, with 8 bases lying between them. This CDR3 spans 13 amino acids. Germline V gene lookup returns CDR1 SGHTA and CDR2 FQGNSA. The CDR3 spells CASSLRGGTEAFF. For the CDR3, the DNA is TGTGCCAGCAGCTTAAGGGGGGGCACTGAAGCTTTCTTT.